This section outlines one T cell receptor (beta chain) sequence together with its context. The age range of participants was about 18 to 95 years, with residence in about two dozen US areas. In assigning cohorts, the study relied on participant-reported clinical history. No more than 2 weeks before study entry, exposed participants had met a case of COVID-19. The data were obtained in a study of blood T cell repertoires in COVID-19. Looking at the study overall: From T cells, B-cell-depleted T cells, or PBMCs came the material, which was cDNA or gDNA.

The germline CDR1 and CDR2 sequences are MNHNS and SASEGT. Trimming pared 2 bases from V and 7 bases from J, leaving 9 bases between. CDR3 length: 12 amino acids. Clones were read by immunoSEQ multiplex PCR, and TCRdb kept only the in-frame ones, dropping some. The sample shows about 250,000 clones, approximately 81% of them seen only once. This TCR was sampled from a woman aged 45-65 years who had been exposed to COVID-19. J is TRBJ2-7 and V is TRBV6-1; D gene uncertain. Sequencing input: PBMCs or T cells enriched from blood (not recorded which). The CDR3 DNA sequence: TGTGCCAGCAGTGAACCACTGGTTGAGCAGTACTTC. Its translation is CASSEPLVEQYF.